A selection of T cell receptor beta chains follows, all from one sample in a study of blood T cell repertoires in COVID-19. Measured with immunoSEQ multiplex PCR; TCRdb has only the in-frame clones, and not every one. The top ten clones hold about 3% of a sample with more than 350,000 clones, about 90% of them seen once. Sequencing was carried out using peripheral blood. Source of these receptors: a woman in her 30s with COVID-19, enrolled during active disease. Each CDR3 is given with its conserved first and last residue. D genes are given only for firm matches. Clone size is stated in some rows and not others, as once, few, many or a class when expanded.

TRBV19	TRBJ1-6	-	-	TGTGCCAGTAGTATAGCCCCCGTACGGGAGTATAATTCACCCCTCCACTTT	CASSIAPVREYNSPLHF
TRBV6-2/TRBV6-3	TRBJ1-4	TRBD1	-	TGTGCCAGCAGTAAGACACCGGGACAGGGAGGTGAAAAACTGTTTTTT	CASSKTPGQGGEKLFF
TRBV19	TRBJ1-1	TRBD1	-	TGTGCCAGTAGAAGTCCAGGGGGGAGAGTTGAAGCTTTCTTT	CASRSPGGRVEAFF
TRBV29-1	TRBJ2-7	TRBD2	-	TGCAGCGTTAATGGACTAGCGGGGAGCTCCTACGAGCAGTACTTC	CSVNGLAGSSYEQYF
TRBV11-2	TRBJ1-1	TRBD1	once	TGTGCCAGCAGCCCTCAACAGGGGGCCACTGAAGCTTTCTTT	CASSPQQGATEAFF
TRBV6-6	TRBJ2-2	-	-	TGTGCCAGCAGTTTCGGGACACCGAACACCGGGGAGCTGTTTTTT	CASSFGTPNTGELFF
TRBV28	TRBJ1-2	-	few	TGTGCCAGCAGTCCATACTTACAGGGCGGTAGTGGCTACACCTTC	CASSPYLQGGSGYTF
TRBV6-2/TRBV6-3	TRBJ1-1	-	few	TGTGCCAGCAGTTACGGGCAGCTTGGCACTGAAGCTTTCTTT	CASSYGQLGTEAFF
TRBV6-1	TRBJ2-1	TRBD1	-	TGTGCCAGCAGTGAACAGGACAGGGTTGCGAATGAGCAGTTCTTC	CASSEQDRVANEQFF
TRBV18	TRBJ1-5	-	-	TGTGCCAGCTCACCGTTAGGGGCTGCAGGGCCTCAGCCCCAGCATTTT	CASSPLGAAGPQPQHF
TRBV13	TRBJ1-1	-	-	TGTGCCAGCAGCATGGGGGGGCACACTGAAGCTTTCTTT	CASSMGGHTEAFF
TRBV2	TRBJ2-2	TRBD1	-	TGTGCCAGCAGTGCCCGGGACAGGGCAACCGGGGAGCTGTTTTTT	CASSARDRATGELFF
TRBV28	TRBJ1-2	TRBD1	-	TGTGCCAGCAGGTGGACAGGGGCTAACTATGGCTACACCTTC	CASRWTGANYGYTF
TRBV5-1	TRBJ2-5	-	once	TGCGCCAGCAGCCTTGTGCCTGCTAGCGTCCAAGAGACCCAGTACTTC	CASSLVPASVQETQYF
TRBV29-1	TRBJ1-2	-	-	TGCAGCGCGGAGGCACACCGGAGTTATGGCTACACCTTC	CSAEAHRSYGYTF
TRBV28	TRBJ1-2	-	-	TGTGCCAGCACCCTAAGAACAGCGGGCTATGGCTACACCTTC	CASTLRTAGYGYTF
TRBV11-2	TRBJ2-1	-	-	TGTGCCAGCAACCGAGCGGTAAGCTCCTACAATGAGCAGTTCTTC	CASNRAVSSYNEQFF
TRBV6-2/TRBV6-3	TRBJ2-2	-	-	TGTGCCAGCAGTTACACAGGTTCGAGGTTCGCCGGGGAGCTGTTTTTT	CASSYTGSRFAGELFF
TRBV5-6	TRBJ1-5	TRBD1	-	TGTGCCAGCAGATCCAGACAGGGGGATCAGCCCCAGCATTTT	CASRSRQGDQPQHF
TRBV21-1	TRBJ1-1	-	once	TGTGCCAGGCTCGGAGGACCGCCGAACACTGAAGCTTTCTTT	CARLGGPPNTEAFF
TRBV2	TRBJ2-5	-	-	TGTGCCAGCACGTACCAAGAGACCCAGTACTTC	CASTYQETQYF
TRBV6-6	TRBJ2-2	TRBD2	-	TGTGCCAGCAGTTACACACGGGGGGGCACCGGGGAGCTGTTTTTT	CASSYTRGGTGELFF
TRBV4-1	TRBJ1-2	-	-	TGCGCCAGCAGCCAAGACGATGCGGGAAACAACTATGGCTACACCTTC	CASSQDDAGNNYGYTF
TRBV7-2	TRBJ2-3	-	once	TGTGCCAGCAGGGGCCTCGAGCACGGGATGGCTTATACGCAGTATTTT	CASRGLEHGMAYTQYF
TRBV7-2	TRBJ2-7	-	few	TGTGCCAGCAGCTTAGCGTCGGGACTTGGAGGGGAGCAGTACTTC	CASSLASGLGGEQYF
TRBV5-1	TRBJ2-3	TRBD2	-	TGCGCCAGCAGCTTGGGACTCTTTGGGCGGGAGATTACAGATACGCAGTATTTT	CASSLGLFGREITDTQYF
TRBV5-4	TRBJ2-5	TRBD1	few	TGTGCCAGCAGCGGGACAGCTTGGGAGACCCAGTACTTC	CASSGTAWETQYF
TRBV29-1	TRBJ2-7	TRBD2	-	TGCAGCGTCACTAGCGGGATTACCTACGAGCAGTACTTC	CSVTSGITYEQYF
TRBV11-2	TRBJ1-2	TRBD1	-	TGTGCCAGCAGTCTGACAGGGGAAGTCTCTGGCTACACCTTC	CASSLTGEVSGYTF
TRBV2	TRBJ2-5	TRBD2	-	TGTGCCAGCAGCCCACAAAACGCGGGGGGGCAGACCCAGTACTTC	CASSPQNAGGQTQYF
TRBV10-2	TRBJ1-1	TRBD1	-	TGCGCCAGCAGTGATGATGACAGGGCTAACACTGAAGCTTTCTTT	CASSDDDRANTEAFF
TRBV19	TRBJ2-2	TRBD1	-	TGTGCCAGTAGTATTGAGCAGGGGGCGGGCGGGGAGCTGTTTTTT	CASSIEQGAGGELFF
TRBV12-3/TRBV12-4	TRBJ2-7	-	-	TGTGCCAGCAGCCCTTTCGGCAGGGAGCAGTACTTC	CASSPFGREQYF
TRBV28	TRBJ2-7	-	-	TGTGCCAGCAGTCCTAAGATAAGGCAGTACTTC	CASSPKIRQYF
TRBV7-9	TRBJ1-2	-	-	TGTGCCAGCAGCTCCCTCTCGGGGAGCAGGAATGGCTACACCTTC	CASSSLSGSRNGYTF
TRBV6-2/TRBV6-3	TRBJ1-1	TRBD1	-	TGTGCCAGCAGTTACTCAAGGACAGGTAACACTGAAGCTTTCTTT	CASSYSRTGNTEAFF
TRBV18	TRBJ1-5	TRBD1	-	TGTGCCAGCTCACCACGGACAGGGGACCAGCCCCAGCATTTT	CASSPRTGDQPQHF
TRBV14	TRBJ2-1	-	-	TGTGCCAGCAGCCAGACAGTCTACAATGAGCAGTTCTTC	CASSQTVYNEQFF
TRBV7-2	TRBJ2-7	TRBD1	-	TGTGCCAGCAGCTGGGGCAGGACAGGGGGGGAGCAGTACTTC	CASSWGRTGGEQYF
TRBV15	TRBJ1-2	-	-	TGTGCCACCAGCATAGGCTACTCAGGATACTATGGCTACACCTTC	CATSIGYSGYYGYTF
TRBV4-3	TRBJ1-2	-	-	TGCGCCAGCAGCCAAGATTTGACGACAGGTCGGGGCTACACCTTC	CASSQDLTTGRGYTF
TRBV10-3	TRBJ2-1	TRBD2	-	TGTGCCGTGCAGGGACTAGCGGGGATGGAGCAGTTCTTC	CAVQGLAGMEQFF
TRBV7-9	TRBJ2-3	-	-	TGTGCCAGCAGCTTAATCGGGAGTCGAGATACGCAGTATTTT	CASSLIGSRDTQYF
TRBV7-2	TRBJ2-1	TRBD1	-	TGTGCCAGCGGCCGGGACAGAGACAATGAGCAGTTCTTC	CASGRDRDNEQFF
TRBV20-1	TRBJ1-2	TRBD1	-	TGCAGTGCTAGTCGGGGACAGAACTATGGCTACACCTTC	CSASRGQNYGYTF
TRBV12-5	TRBJ1-4	TRBD1	once	TGTGCTAGTGGTTTGGGCAGGGGGGCGGCTAATGAAAAACTGTTTTTT	CASGLGRGAANEKLFF
TRBV7-9	TRBJ2-1	-	once	TGTGCCAGCAGCTTATATCGGGCCAGGGGGGATGAGCAGTTCTTC	CASSLYRARGDEQFF
TRBV5-1	TRBJ1-1	-	once	TGCGCCAGCAGGGAATCTATTCAGGACACTGAAGCTTTCTTT	CASRESIQDTEAFF
TRBV6-4	TRBJ2-1	TRBD2	-	TGTGCCAGCAGTGCCCTAGCGGGAGGTGGTGAGCAGTTCTTC	CASSALAGGGEQFF
TRBV29-1	TRBJ2-2	-	-	TGCAGCGTTGAAGGTGGGACTGGCGGGGAGCTGTTTTTT	CSVEGGTGGELFF
TRBV27	TRBJ2-7	TRBD1	-	TGTGCCAGCAGAAAGAACAGGGGTCTAGGGGAATACGAGCAGTACTTC	CASRKNRGLGEYEQYF
TRBV11-2	TRBJ2-1	TRBD1	-	TGTGCCAGCAGCGTCGTGGGACAGGAAGAATACAATGAGCAGTTCTTC	CASSVVGQEEYNEQFF
TRBV4-1	TRBJ2-3	-	-	TGCGCCAGCAGCCAAGATCGGGGCACAGATACGCAGTATTTT	CASSQDRGTDTQYF
TRBV20-1	TRBJ2-3	TRBD2	-	TGCAGTGCTAGTAGCGGGAGCACAGATACGCAGTATTTT	CSASSGSTDTQYF
TRBV19	TRBJ1-1	-	-	TGTGCCAGTAGTATCCAACAGGGCACTGAAGCTTTCTTT	CASSIQQGTEAFF